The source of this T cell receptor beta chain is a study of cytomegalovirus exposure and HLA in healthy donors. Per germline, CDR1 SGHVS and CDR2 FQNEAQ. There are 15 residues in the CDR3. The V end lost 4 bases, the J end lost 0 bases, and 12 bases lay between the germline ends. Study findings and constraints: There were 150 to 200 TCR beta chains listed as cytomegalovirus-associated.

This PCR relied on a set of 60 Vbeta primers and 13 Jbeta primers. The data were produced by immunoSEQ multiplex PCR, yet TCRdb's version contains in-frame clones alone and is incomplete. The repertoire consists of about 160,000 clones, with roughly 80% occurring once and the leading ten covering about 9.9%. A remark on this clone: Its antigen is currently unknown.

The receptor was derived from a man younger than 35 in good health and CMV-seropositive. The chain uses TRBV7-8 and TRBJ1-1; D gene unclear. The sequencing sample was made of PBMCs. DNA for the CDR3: TGTGCCAGCAGCTACGACACCCGAATGAACACTGAAGCTTTCTTT. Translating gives CASSYDTRMNTEAFF.